This TCR beta chain was recovered during a study of CD8+CD57+ T cells in acquired aplastic anemia. For the study at large: Quantities of DNA derived from sorted CD4+ and CD8+ cells averaged roughly 3 ug.

CDR3 size: 14 residues. Germline V gene data show CDR1 as SGHTS and CDR2 as YDEGEE. V lost 0 bases to trimming and J lost 10 bases, with 14 bases between them. This clonotype was picked up many times. Genomic DNA served as template for TCR beta VDJ and CDR3 profiling. TCRdb passed the reads through MiXCR, listing each CDR3 protein once. The data contain just over 400,000 distinct CDR3 sequences, roughly 68% of them seen just once; the ten biggest clones take up 3% to 5%. The specimen sequenced was sorted CD4+, CD8+, or CD8+CD57+ T cells (not recorded which) from PBMCs. The clonotype was recovered from a human donor in good health, serving as a control. The chain links TRBV5-8 to TRBJ2-1; D might be TRBD1 or TRBD2, each matching 5 bases. CDR3 sequence: CASSLGQGDSEQFF. The CDR3 DNA sequence: TGTGCCAGCAGCTTGGGGCAGGGAGATTCAGAGCAGTTCTTC.